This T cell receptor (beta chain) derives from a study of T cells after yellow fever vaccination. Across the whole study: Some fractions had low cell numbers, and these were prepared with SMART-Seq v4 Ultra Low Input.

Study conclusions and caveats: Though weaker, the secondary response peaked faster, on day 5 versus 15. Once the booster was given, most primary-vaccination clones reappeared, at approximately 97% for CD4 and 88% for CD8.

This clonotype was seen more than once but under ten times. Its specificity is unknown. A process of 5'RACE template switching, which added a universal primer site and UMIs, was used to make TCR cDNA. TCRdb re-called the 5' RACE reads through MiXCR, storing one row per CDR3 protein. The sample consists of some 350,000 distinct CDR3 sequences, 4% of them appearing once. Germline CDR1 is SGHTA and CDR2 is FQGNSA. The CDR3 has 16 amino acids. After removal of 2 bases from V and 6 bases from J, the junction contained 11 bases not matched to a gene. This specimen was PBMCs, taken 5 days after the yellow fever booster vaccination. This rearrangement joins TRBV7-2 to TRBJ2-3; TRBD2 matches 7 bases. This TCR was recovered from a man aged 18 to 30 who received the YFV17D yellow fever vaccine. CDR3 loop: CASSLSSAGRGDTQYF. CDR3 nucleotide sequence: TGTGCCAGCAGCTTAAGTAGTGCGGGGAGGGGTGATACGCAGTATTTT.